This passage covers 27 T cell receptor beta chains from one sample sequenced in a study of T cells in Graves' hyperthyroidism and ophthalmopathy (dated by TCRdb to between 2019 and 2020). Library method: multiplex PCR. Sequencing took place on an Illumina HiSeq 2000. Amplification of TCR beta CDR3 regions was carried out from RNA transcripts. The TCR CDR3 was subjected to a first round of RT-PCR using the HTBI primer set and the Qiagen OneStep RT-PCR kit. TCRdb handled the public reads itself, with Q25 trimming in fastp and clone calling in MiXCR, and kept productive beta chains. Identical CDR3 proteins give one entry, which carries the most common genes and DNA. This sample gives 130,000 to 150,000 distinct CDR3 sequences in total; approximately 20% of them show up just once. The top ten clones comprise over 60% of the sample. Sequenced sample: blood. All receptors come from a woman aged 45-65 years with Graves' hyperthyroidism that later progressed to Graves' ophthalmopathy.

This rearrangement joins TRBV11-3 to TRBJ2-1; 11 positions agree with TRBD2. Germline trimming cut 5 bases from V and 14 bases from J; bases unmatched to any gene: 8. Germline CDR1 SGHNT, CDR2 YENEEA. The CDR3 consists of 13 residues. The CDR3 protein is CASSLTSGSQEFF. The CDR3 bases are TGTGCCAGCAGCCTAACTAGCGGGAGCCAGGAGTTCTTC. Combining the CDR3 with reference TRBV11-3 and TRBJ2-1 gives the whole variable domain EAGVVQSPRYKIIEKKQPVAFWCNPISGHNTLYWYLQNLGQGPELLIRYENEEAVDDSQLPKDRFSAERLKGVDSTLKIQPAELGDSAVYLCASSLTSGSQEFFGPGTRLTVL.

This clonotype was observed a few times. This chain links TRBV29-1 with TRBJ2-7; D perhaps matches TRBD2 (5 bases). The germline V gene encodes CDR1 SQVTM and CDR2 ANQGSEA. V was clipped by 4 bases and J by 1 base, with 8 bases between them. This CDR3 is built from 12 residues. As DNA, the CDR3 is TGCAGCGTTGGGACGGGGTCCTACGAGCAGTACTTC. Translated: CSVGTGSYEQYF.

The chain has TRBV20-1 and TRBJ2-7; 12 bases are a match to TRBD2. Germline-derived CDR1 and CDR2 are DFQATT and SNEGSKA (reference sequence). CDR3 size: 16 residues. V dropped 0 bases and J dropped 5; count of bases not matched to a gene: 8. The CDR3 loop reads CSARDWLAGGPNEQYF. As DNA, the CDR3 is TGCAGTGCTAGAGATTGGCTAGCGGGGGGGCCGAACGAGCAGTACTTC.

This clonotype was counted once. V is TRBV28 and J is TRBJ1-1, with D unresolved. Trimming left V 1 base short and J 7 bases short, with 19 bases between. The CDR3 runs 16 residues. The germline V gene encodes CDR1 MDHEN and CDR2 SYDVKM. CDR3 in DNA: TGTGCCAGCAGTTTATTGTCCGGGCCTAGTTTAGATGAAGCTTTCTTT. This sequence encodes CASSLLSGPSLDEAFF.

This chain uses TRBV11-1 with TRBJ2-1; D ambiguous. Trimming pared 1 base from V and 8 bases from J, leaving 18 bases between. The length of the CDR3 is 16 residues. Germline V gene data show CDR1 as SGHAT and CDR2 as FQDESV (reference sequence). CDR3 region: CASSLETNPPYHEQFF. In DNA form, the CDR3 reads TGTGCCAGCAGCTTAGAGACGAATCCCCCTTATCATGAGCAGTTCTTC.

This clonotype was recorded at least ten times. The CDR3 here is CASRTNSYEQYF. The CDR3 DNA sequence: TGTGCCAGCAGGACAAACTCCTACGAGCAGTACTTC. The rearrangement joins TRBV28 to TRBJ2-7, with D hard to call. CDR1 is MDHEN and CDR2 is SYDVKM in the germline V gene. This CDR3 is built from 12 residues. V was clipped by 6 bases and J by 0 bases, with 6 bases between them.

This clonotype was recorded at least ten times. The V gene is TRBV4-1, the J gene TRBJ2-7; D is unresolved. Germline CDR1 and CDR2: MGHRA and YSYEKL. The V gene lost 2 bases and the J gene lost 4 bases, with 12 bases spanning the gap. This CDR3 region has 14 residues. CDR3 loop: CASSQSQRPYEQYF. Written as DNA, the CDR3 is TGCGCCAGCAGCCAATCTCAGCGACCTTACGAGCAGTACTTC.

This clonotype was recorded at least ten times. Here the CDR3 DNA reads TGTGCCAGCAGCCAAGGCAGCTTATCCTATGGCTACACCTTC. This gives the protein CASSQGSLSYGYTF. The gene calls are TRBV3-1 and TRBJ1-2; D ambiguous. Per the germline V gene, CDR1 is LGHDT and CDR2 is YNNKEL (reference sequence). V was clipped by 1 base and J by 4 bases, with 10 bases between them. The CDR3 length is 14 residues.

This clonotype was counted many times. V gene TRBV27 combines with J gene TRBJ1-1; no reliable D call. This CDR3 has 14 residues. Germline lookup yields CDR1 MNHEY and CDR2 SMNVEV (reference sequence). V lost 6 bases to trimming and J lost 2 bases, with 13 bases between them. The CDR3 DNA is TGTGCCAGCAGACTCAGGACGGCCAACACTGAAGCTTTCTTT. Amino acid sequence: CASRLRTANTEAFF.

This clonotype was recorded many times. V gene TRBV7-6 combines with J gene TRBJ2-1, with D perhaps TRBD1 (6 bases). The CDR3 extends over 17 amino acids. Germline CDR1 reads SGHVS; CDR2 reads FNYEAQ. The V and J ends lost 1 base and 8 bases respectively, with 21 bases between them. CDR3 loop: CASSLGLRGSFPDEQFF. For the CDR3, the DNA is TGTGCCAGCAGCTTAGGGCTCAGGGGATCGTTTCCCGATGAGCAGTTCTTC.

V usage is TRBV5-8 and J usage is TRBJ2-1; 15 bases are shared with TRBD2. Germline V gives CDR1 SGHTS, CDR2 YDEGEE. The V gene end was trimmed by 5 bases and the J gene end by 0 bases; junction bases not matched to a gene: 9. CDR3 size: 19 residues. Here the CDR3 DNA reads TGTGCCAGCAGGGCGATGGGACTAGCGGGAGGTGTCTCCTACAATGAGCAGTTCTTC. Translating it yields CASRAMGLAGGVSYNEQFF.

This sequence joins TRBV9 and TRBJ2-6; the match to TRBD2 covers 7 bases. The CDR3 loop spans 19 amino acids. The ends lost 3 bases at V and 1 base at J; junction bases unmatched: 13. CDR1 is SGDLS, CDR2 YYNGEE, per germline. In DNA form, the CDR3 reads TGTGCCAGCAGCGGGCGAAGACTAGCAAGCGTTTCTGGGGCCAACGTCCTGACTTTC. Its protein product is CASSGRRLASVSGANVLTF.

The rearrangement joins TRBV7-6 to TRBJ2-1; 7 bases fit TRBD2. The J segment lost 7 bases and the V segment lost 2 bases, leaving 8 bases of the junction unmatched. Germline loops: CDR1 SGHVS, CDR2 FNYEAQ. There are 15 residues in the CDR3. Written as DNA, the CDR3 is TGTGCCAGCAGCTTACGGACGCGGGAGTGGAATGAGCAGTTCTTC. Its translation is CASSLRTREWNEQFF. Filled out from reference TRBV7-6 and TRBJ2-1, the complete variable domain reads GAGVSQSPRYKVTKRGQDVALRCDPISGHVSLYWYRQALGQGPEFLTYFNYEAQQDKSGLPNDRFSAERPEGSISTLTIQRTEQRDSAMYRCASSLRTREWNEQFFGPGTRLTVL.

The gene calls are TRBV20-1 and TRBJ2-1; 9 bases are shared with TRBD2. J lost 6 bases, V lost 7 bases, and 13 bases had no gene match. The germline gives CDR1 DFQATT, CDR2 SNEGSKA (reference sequence). This CDR3 is 15 amino acids long. The DNA for the CDR3 is TGCAGTGTCCAAGCCCTAGCGGGACTAATCAATGAGCAGTTCTTC. It yields the protein CSVQALAGLINEQFF.

The J gene is TRBJ1-2, the V gene TRBV19; D gene unclear. The CDR3 contains 11 residues. Germline V gene sequence: CDR1 LNHDA, CDR2 SQIVND (reference sequence). Trimming took off 7 bases at V and 4 bases at J, with 7 bases between the two ends. CDR3 loop: CASMGIYGYTF. The CDR3 DNA sequence: TGTGCCAGTATGGGGATCTATGGCTACACCTTC. Based on the CDR3 plus reference TRBV19 and TRBJ1-2, the full variable domain is DGGITQSPKYLFRKEGQNVTLSCEQNLNHDAMYWYRQDPGQGLRLIYYSQIVNDFQKGDIAEGYSVSREKKESFPLTVTSAQKNPTAFYLCASMGIYGYTFGSGTRLTVV.

This chain joins TRBV5-1 and TRBJ2-5; 7 nucleotides match TRBD1. Losses at the gene ends were 4 bases for V and 4 bases for J; bases not matched to a gene: 7. The CDR3 has 14 residues. Looked up from germline, CDR1 is SGHRS and CDR2 is YFSETQ. Here the CDR3 DNA reads TGCGCCAGCAGCCTAGGGGACAGCCGAGAGACCCAGTACTTC. Protein sequence: CASSLGDSRETQYF. The full variable domain, its missing parts supplied by reference TRBV5-1 and TRBJ2-5, is KAGVTQTPRYLIKTRGQQVTLSCSPISGHRSVSWYQQTPGQGLQFLFEYFSETQRNKGNFPGRFSGRQFSNSRSEMNVSTLELGDSALYLCASSLGDSRETQYFGPGTRLLVL.

This clonotype was recorded many times. V gene TRBV12-3 or TRBV12-4 combines with J gene TRBJ2-3; D assignment may be TRBD1 or TRBD2 (6 bases each). The CDR3 loop spans 16 amino acids. The V end lost 5 bases, the J end lost 1 base, and 16 bases lay between the germline ends. The CDR3 DNA reads TGTGCCAGCAGTGCGAGGGGGAGGACAGGCACAGATACGCAGTATTTT. As protein: CASSARGRTGTDTQYF.

V usage is TRBV20-1 and J usage is TRBJ2-1, with a tentative D call TRBD2 (5 bases). The CDR3 length is 11 residues. CDR1 and CDR2 from the germline V gene are DFQATT and SNEGSKA (reference sequence). V shed 7 bases and J shed 6 bases, with 10 bases lying between them. The DNA of the CDR3 is TGCAGTGGCTGGACTTTCAATGAGCAGTTCTTC. Its protein is CSGWTFNEQFF.

This clonotype has at least ten counts. The V and J genes are TRBV30 and TRBJ1-2; D remains unclear. CDR1 is GTSNPN and CDR2 is SVGIG in the germline V gene (reference sequence). This CDR3 has 13 amino acids. V dropped 5 bases and J dropped 9 bases, with 19 bases sitting between them. The CDR3 region has the DNA TGTGCCTGGTCTCGCCTCCAAACGGGTAGCTACACCTTC. Translation: CAWSRLQTGSYTF. The full variable domain, rest sourced from reference TRBV30 and TRBJ1-2, is SQTIHQWPATLVQPVGSPLSLECTVEGTSNPNLYWYRQAAGRGLQLLFYSVGIGQISSEVPQNLSASRPQDRQFILSSKKLLLSDSGFYLCAWSRLQTGSYTFGSGTRLTVV.

This clonotype was seen many times. The chain couples TRBV12-3 or TRBV12-4 to TRBJ2-1; 9 bases fit TRBD2. CDR3 length: 15 amino acids. Germline trimming cut 3 bases from V and 2 bases from J; bases unmatched to any gene: 2. CDR3 in amino acids: CASSFLAGPYNEQFF. Written as DNA, the CDR3 is TGTGCCAGCAGTTTTCTAGCGGGACCCTACAATGAGCAGTTCTTC.

The J gene is TRBJ1-3, the V gene TRBV28, with 7 positions matching TRBD1. V was pared by 6 bases and J by 1 base, with 3 bases of the junction left unmatched. Germline V gene lookup returns CDR1 MDHEN and CDR2 SYDVKM. CDR3 length: 14 amino acids. The chain's CDR3 is CASSRGDSGNTIYF. CDR3 nucleotide sequence: TGTGCCAGCAGCAGGGGGGATTCTGGAAACACCATATATTTT.

This clonotype was detected a few times. The chain recombines TRBV3-1 with TRBJ2-1; 9 nucleotides match TRBD2. The V and J ends lost 5 bases and 8 bases, in that order; junction bases with no gene match: 7. Germline CDR1 reads LGHDT; CDR2 reads YNNKEL (reference sequence). There are 14 residues in the CDR3. Here the CDR3 reads CASSYWTSVHEQFF. The CDR3 region has the DNA TGTGCCAGCAGCTACTGGACTAGCGTGCATGAGCAGTTCTTC.

The DNA for the CDR3 is TGCGCCAGCAGCTTCGCGGGGAGGTATGAAAAACTGTTTTTT. Residues: CASSFAGRYEKLFF. The V gene is TRBV5-1, the J gene TRBJ1-4, with D uncertain. CDR3 size: 14 residues. The V end was cut by 2 bases, the J end by 6 bases, with 11 bases between. CDR1 and CDR2 (germline): SGHRS, YFSETQ.

This clonotype was picked up many times. This may arise from a read error, as a much more abundant clone is one base away. The chain uses TRBV13 and TRBJ2-7, with 8 bases lining up with TRBD2. V lost 5 bases to trimming and J lost 3 bases; unmatched junction nucleotides: 3. Germline V gene lookup returns CDR1 PRHDT and CDR2 FYEKMQ (reference sequence). The CDR3 extends over 13 amino acids. CDR3 in amino acids: CASSQSGSYEQYF. CDR3 nucleotide sequence: TGTGCCAGCAGCCAGAGCGGGAGCTACGAGCAGTACTTC.

This clonotype has only a few counts. This rearrangement joins TRBV28 to TRBJ2-6, with 12 bases lining up with TRBD1. V gave up 6 bases and J gave up 2 bases; unmatched junction bases: 5. CDR3 length: 17 amino acids. Germline lookup yields CDR1 MDHEN and CDR2 SYDVKM. As DNA, the CDR3 is TGTGCCAGCAGGTTAGGGACAGGGGGCGCTGGGGCCAACGTCCTGACTTTC. Protein product: CASRLGTGGAGANVLTF.

This clonotype was observed many times. The CDR3 DNA sequence: TGCAGTGCTAGAGATTCGGGCAGGGGAGGTACGCAGTATTTT. As protein: CSARDSGRGGTQYF. The rearrangement joins TRBV20-1 to TRBJ2-3; the D gene could be TRBD1 or TRBD2 (6 bases each). Germline V CDR1 and CDR2: DFQATT, SNEGSKA (reference sequence). V lost 0 bases to trimming and J lost 8 bases, with 15 bases between them. The CDR3 sequence is 14 residues long.

This clonotype has only a few counts. The J gene is TRBJ2-2, the V gene TRBV20-1; a weak D match, TRBD2 (6 bases). This CDR3 spans 14 amino acids. Germline V gene sequence: CDR1 DFQATT, CDR2 SNEGSKA (reference sequence). V was pared by 6 bases and J by 2 bases, with 13 bases between. The CDR3 bases are TGCAGTGCCGCTACGGGGGTTAACACCGGGGAGCTGTTTTTT. Its translation: CSAATGVNTGELFF.